A single sample gave rise to the 18 T cell receptor beta chains below, sequenced in a study of identifying expanded T cells in peripheral blood. Here immunoSEQ multiplex PCR was the method, and the copy in TCRdb shows in-frame clones only, minus some. The sample yields roughly 100,000 clones, roughly 89% seen once. Material for sequencing was blood. These receptors originate from a person between 18 and 75 years old in good health.

V gene TRBV15 combines with J gene TRBJ2-5, with TRBD1 matching 8 bases. CDR1 LNHNV and CDR2 YYDKDF come from the germline V gene (reference sequence). The CDR3 consists of 16 residues. V lost 0 bases and J lost 4; bases outside the gene matches: 7. CDR3 sequence reads: CATSRDGGTGGETQYF. CDR3 DNA sequence: TGTGCCACCAGCAGAGATGGAGGGACAGGCGGAGAGACCCAGTACTTC.

The chain employs TRBV19 and TRBJ2-2, with 8 nucleotides matching TRBD1. This CDR3 is built from 15 residues. Losses at the gene ends were 3 bases for V and 5 bases for J; bases not matched to a gene: 5. Germline CDR1 LNHDA, CDR2 SQIVND (reference sequence). The CDR3 sequence is CASSIGQGATGELFF. CDR3 nucleotide sequence: TGTGCCAGTAGTATTGGGCAGGGGGCGACCGGGGAGCTGTTTTTT. The whole variable domain, remainder taken from reference TRBV19 and TRBJ2-2, is DGGITQSPKYLFRKEGQNVTLSCEQNLNHDAMYWYRQDPGQGLRLIYYSQIVNDFQKGDIAEGYSVSREKKESFPLTVTSAQKNPTAFYLCASSIGQGATGELFFGEGSRLTVL.

The chain is built from TRBV30 and TRBJ2-2; D is tentatively TRBD1 or TRBD2 (7 bases each). CDR3 length equals 12 residues. The V end was cut by 7 bases, the J end by 8 bases, with 14 bases between. Germline CDR1 and CDR2: GTSNPN and SVGIG (reference sequence). The DNA for the CDR3 is TGTGCCTCCCCAGGGGGGGGAGGGGAGCTGTTTTTT. Translated, it gives CASPGGGGELFF.

The genes are TRBV4-3 and TRBJ1-2, with D perhaps TRBD1 (5 bases). Between the trimmed V and J ends, which lost 4 bases and 4 bases, there was a span of 16 bases. CDR3 size: 15 residues. Germline CDR1 LGHNA, CDR2 YSLEER. CDR3 nucleotides: TGCGCCAGCAGCCTAAGGGGTAGGTCTTCCTATGGCTACACCTTC. As protein: CASSLRGRSSYGYTF.

As regards this clone: A junction end diverges from the germline sequence, so it may reflect a read error. The gene calls are TRBV19 and TRBJ1-3; TRBD1 might be the D (5 bases). The CDR3 consists of 15 residues. From germline, CDR1 is LNHDA and CDR2 SQIVND (reference sequence). The CDR3 region has the DNA TGTGCGAGTAGGGTCGGGATAGGGGCTGGAAACACCATATATTTT. It codes for CASRVGIGAGNTIYF.

The chain joins TRBV28 to TRBJ1-1; no reliable D call. CDR1 is MDHEN, CDR2 SYDVKM, per germline. The CDR3 has 12 residues. V was shortened by 4 bases and J by 11 bases, with 14 bases between the two germline ends. CDR3 amino acids: CASSSPGYRAFF. The CDR3 DNA reads as TGTGCCAGCAGTTCTCCGGGGTACCGGGCTTTCTTT.

CDR3 protein: CASSYSGENTEAFF. CDR3 sequence (DNA): TGTGCCAGCAGTTACTCAGGGGAGAACACTGAAGCTTTCTTT. The chain employs TRBV6-5 and TRBJ1-1; perhaps TRBD1 as D (5 bases). Trimming took 0 bases from V and 1 from J, leaving 6 bases between them. The CDR3 consists of 14 residues. Germline loops: CDR1 MNHEY, CDR2 SVGAGI.

The V and J genes are TRBV29-1 and TRBJ1-1; D is unresolved. Trimming removed 3 bases from V and 4 bases from J, with 12 bases in between. This CDR3 is built from 13 residues. The V gene's germline CDR1 is SQVTM and CDR2 ANQGSEA. The DNA of the CDR3 is TGCAGCGTTGACCAAGCCATAGGCACTGAAGCTTTCTTT. Protein product: CSVDQAIGTEAFF.

V and J are TRBV5-8 and TRBJ2-5; D is unclear. The CDR3 covers 15 residues. Looked up from germline, CDR1 is SGHTS and CDR2 is YDEGEE. V lost 1 base and J 5 bases, leaving 15 bases between the germline ends. CDR3 region: CASSLPTRIGETQYF. CDR3 DNA sequence: TGTGCCAGCAGCTTGCCTACCCGTATCGGGGAGACCCAGTACTTC.

The V and J genes are TRBV28 and TRBJ2-1, with 11 nucleotides matching TRBD1. With 2 bases clipped from V and 2 bases from J, the junction kept 14 bases outside the gene matches. The germline V gene encodes CDR1 MDHEN and CDR2 SYDVKM. The CDR3 contains 20 residues. CDR3 DNA sequence: TGTGCCAGCAGTTTAGGGTTGGAAGGACAGGGGGCTTACGCCTACAATGAGCAGTTCTTC. It specifies CASSLGLEGQGAYAYNEQFF. The complete variable domain, with remaining parts taken from reference TRBV28 and TRBJ2-1, reads DVKVTQSSRYLVKRTGEKVFLECVQDMDHENMFWYRQDPGLGLRLIYFSYDVKMKEKGDIPEGYSVSREKKERFSLILESASTNQTSMYLCASSLGLEGQGAYAYNEQFFGPGTRLTVL.

V is TRBV19 and J is TRBJ1-5, with 7 positions matching TRBD1. The CDR3 contains 15 residues. The trim removed 7 bases at V and 3 bases at J, leaving 9 bases unmatched. Germline assignment: CDR1 LNHDA and CDR2 SQIVND (reference sequence). The CDR3 sequence is CASTLTGDFNQPQHF. The DNA for the CDR3 is TGTGCCAGTACTCTAACAGGGGATTTCAATCAGCCCCAGCATTTT.

The chain employs TRBV6-6 and TRBJ1-2; 8 bases fit TRBD1. This CDR3 has 16 residues. The germline V gene encodes CDR1 MNHNY and CDR2 SVGAGI (reference sequence). With 0 bases clipped from V and 2 bases from J, the junction kept 5 bases outside the gene matches. The CDR3 coding sequence is TGTGCCAGCAGTTACTCGTCTACAGGGGGGAACTATGGCTACACCTTC. Protein: CASSYSSTGGNYGYTF.

The chain is built from TRBV6-1 and TRBJ2-7; D not resolved. Germline V lookup: CDR1 MNHNS, CDR2 SASEGT. The CDR3 consists of 16 residues. V was shortened by 0 bases and J by 0 bases, with 12 bases between the two germline ends. The CDR3 DNA is TGTGCCAGCAGTGAAGCGATGGGTCCGAGCTCCTACGAGCAGTACTTC. Residues: CASSEAMGPSSYEQYF.

The rearrangement joins TRBV7-2 to TRBJ1-5, with D hard to call. CDR3 length: 16 residues. The germline V and J ends were trimmed by 1 base and 1 base, with 11 bases remaining between them. Per the germline V gene, CDR1 is SGHTA and CDR2 is FQGNSA. CDR3 DNA sequence: TGTGCCAGCAGCTTAGGTGGAGGCAGAAGCAATCAGCCCCAGCATTTT. The encoded protein is CASSLGGGRSNQPQHF.

This clone has just a few counts. The rearrangement joins TRBV28 to TRBJ1-1; D ambiguous. V was cut by 4 bases and J by 3 bases, with 15 bases left in between. This CDR3 spans 15 amino acids. In germline, CDR1 is MDHEN, CDR2 SYDVKM. This CDR3 is CASSSFARRDTEAFF. In nucleotides, the CDR3 is TGTGCCAGCAGTTCCTTTGCCCGGCGGGACACTGAAGCTTTCTTT.

CDR3 region: CASSAGLAANEQFF. The DNA of the CDR3 is TGTGCCAGCAGTGCGGGACTAGCGGCCAATGAGCAGTTCTTC. V usage is TRBV2 and J usage is TRBJ2-1, with 11 bases that match TRBD2. This CDR3 has 14 amino acids. Losses at the gene ends were 4 bases for V and 6 bases for J; bases not matched to a gene: 2. CDR1 SNHLY and CDR2 FYNNEI come from the germline V gene.

This clone was seen just once. The chain has TRBV7-8 and TRBJ2-7; no firm D call. The germline V and J ends were trimmed by 2 bases and 0 bases, with 8 bases remaining between them. Germline V gives CDR1 SGHVS, CDR2 FQNEAQ. CDR3 size: 14 residues. CDR3 in amino acids: CASSLFRLSYEQYF. DNA of the CDR3: TGTGCCAGCAGCTTATTCCGGCTCTCCTACGAGCAGTACTTC.

The CDR3 nucleotides read TGTGCCAGCAGCTTAGCCGGGGCGAACACTGAAGCTTTCTTT. Amino acid sequence: CASSLAGANTEAFF. The chain is built from TRBV11-1 and TRBJ1-1, with a possible D match to TRBD1 (5 bases). CDR1 and CDR2 (germline): SGHAT, FQDESV (reference sequence). Trimming stripped 0 bases from V and 1 base from J, with 6 bases between. The CDR3 runs to 14 residues.